Listed below are T cell receptor beta chains from one sample, sequenced in a study of early T cells in non-severe SARS-CoV-2 infection. TCRdb fed the 5' RACE reads into MiXCR, producing one record per CDR3 protein. The sample consists of 70,000 to 85,000 distinct CDR3 sequences, 12% of them appearing once. The sample comprised whole blood. These receptors originate from an adult who was a healthcare worker with PCR-confirmed SARS-CoV-2 infection or an uninfected control (not recorded which). CDR3s include the opening cysteine and the closing phenylalanine or tryptophan. A D gene is named only where the DNA matches it firmly. Not all rows give a size; the values are once, few, many and, for expanded clones, a class.

D	V	J	size	DNA	CDR3
TRBD2	TRBV6-4	TRBJ2-1	many	TGTGCCAGCAGTGAGGGGACTAGCGGGAATGAGCAGTTCTTC	CASSEGTSGNEQFF
.	TRBV2	TRBJ2-7	many	TGTGCCAGCAGTGTGCCAGAATTTCAGGCAGGCTACGAGCAGTACTTC	CASSVPEFQAGYEQYF
TRBD2	TRBV20-1	TRBJ2-7	many	TGCAGTGCTAGAGCGGGGGGCTACGAGCAGTACTTC	CSARAGGYEQYF
TRBD1	TRBV25-1	TRBJ2-1	few	TGTGCCAGCAGTGGGTTCGGACAGGGGTTGGCGGACAATGAGCAGTTCTTC	CASSGFGQGLADNEQFF
TRBD2	TRBV3-1	TRBJ2-3	many	TGTGCCAGCAGCCCCTGGACTAGCGACGGAGATACGCAGTATTTT	CASSPWTSDGDTQYF
.	TRBV9	TRBJ1-1	.	TGTGCCAGCAGCGTGCGTCCGCAGATTGAAGCTTTCTTT	CASSVRPQIEAFF
TRBD1	TRBV29-1	TRBJ1-2	few	TGCAGCGTTGCCCCTATGACTAGGACAGGCAATGGCTACACCTTC	CSVAPMTRTGNGYTF
.	TRBV30	TRBJ1-1	many	TGTGCCTGGAATCAACCCGACGCGGGGAACACTGAAGCTTTCTTT	CAWNQPDAGNTEAFF
.	TRBV7-9	TRBJ1-2	few	TGTGCCAGCAGCTTAGTTCCCAGTTATGGCTACACCTTC	CASSLVPSYGYTF
TRBD2	TRBV20-1	TRBJ2-3	.	TGCAGTGCTAGAGAGGGACTAGCGGGCGATACGCAGTATTTT	CSAREGLAGDTQYF
.	TRBV7-2	TRBJ1-2	.	TGTGCCAGCAGCTTAGGTCAGGACTATGGCTACACCTTC	CASSLGQDYGYTF
.	TRBV30	TRBJ2-3	.	TGTGCCTGGAGTCCTTCATTAAAGCAGTATTTT	CAWSPSLKQYF
.	TRBV27	TRBJ2-1	few	TGTGCCAGCAGTCCAGCCGGGATACTAGGGTCCTACAATGAGCAGTTCTTC	CASSPAGILGSYNEQFF
TRBD2	TRBV10-3	TRBJ2-1	many	TGTGCCATCAGCCCTCCGACTAGCGGGTTATACAATGAGCAGTTCTTC	CAISPPTSGLYNEQFF
.	TRBV9	TRBJ1-1	few	TGTGCCAGCAGCGCCCCCCGGGAGAGCCTGAACACTGAAGCTTTCTTT	CASSAPRESLNTEAFF
.	TRBV18	TRBJ2-7	many	TGTGCCAGCTCACCAGAGGCGAGGACTACTCCCTACGAGCAGTACTTC	CASSPEARTTPYEQYF
.	TRBV7-8	TRBJ2-3	few	TGTGCCAGCAGCCGATACGGGCCGGGAATGGTAGATACGCAGTATTTT	CASSRYGPGMVDTQYF
.	TRBV29-1	TRBJ2-1	few	TGCAGCGTTCGAAAAGATGAGCAGTTCTTC	CSVRKDEQFF
.	TRBV18	TRBJ1-6	few	TGTGCCAGCTCACCTCGGGGGAGGGATTCACCCCTCCACTTT	CASSPRGRDSPLHF
TRBD2	TRBV3-1	TRBJ2-1	many	TGTGCCAGCAGCCAAGATAGGGGACTAGCGGGAGTAAATGAGCAGTTCTTC	CASSQDRGLAGVNEQFF
.	TRBV20-1	TRBJ2-7	many	TGCAGTGCTTCCGCACGGGTCCCGCCTGTAGAGCAGTACTTC	CSASARVPPVEQYF
.	TRBV18	TRBJ1-1	few	TGTGCCAGCTCCCAGAGTAGTAGGACTGAAGCTTTCTTT	CASSQSSRTEAFF
.	TRBV20-1	TRBJ2-3	many	TGCAGTGCCCCCAAGGGGAGCACAGATACGCAGTATTTT	CSAPKGSTDTQYF
.	TRBV2	TRBJ2-7	many	TGTGCCGGCAGACAGAGCTCCTACGAGCAGTACTTC	CAGRQSSYEQYF
TRBD1	TRBV11-2	TRBJ2-5	few	TGTGCCAGCAGCCGTCCCGGACAGGGACAAGAGACCCAGTACTTC	CASSRPGQGQETQYF
TRBD2	TRBV20-1	TRBJ2-7	many	TGCAGTGCTAGGCAATCTAGCGGGATCTACGAGCAGTACTTC	CSARQSSGIYEQYF
TRBD2	TRBV2	TRBJ2-7	few	TGTGCCAGCAGTCCGGCTAGCGGGATGGGATACGAGCAGTACTTC	CASSPASGMGYEQYF
TRBD2	TRBV20-1	TRBJ2-3	.	TGCAGTGCGAGACTAGCGGGAGGGCCGAAAGATACGCAGTATTTT	CSARLAGGPKDTQYF
.	TRBV6-1	TRBJ2-1	many	TGTGCCAGCAGTCTCGCCCCAAGTATCTACAATGAGCAGTTCTTC	CASSLAPSIYNEQFF
.	TRBV7-8	TRBJ2-1	.	TGTGCCAGCAGCGCACAGGGTTACAATGAGCAGTTCTTC	CASSAQGYNEQFF
.	TRBV27	TRBJ2-7	.	TGTGCCAGCAGTTTACAGGAAGGACCCTACGAGCAGTACTTC	CASSLQEGPYEQYF
TRBD2	TRBV5-8	TRBJ2-3	many	TGTGCCAGCAGCTTGGTCGCGGCGGGAGGGCGCCCGGATACGCAGTATTTT	CASSLVAAGGRPDTQYF
TRBD1	TRBV29-1	TRBJ1-1	.	TGCAGCGGACAGGGGACGGGCACTGAAGCTTTCTTT	CSGQGTGTEAFF
.	TRBV28	TRBJ2-7	.	TGTGCCACCAAGACTACGTCCTACGAGCAGTACTTC	CATKTTSYEQYF
.	TRBV29-1	TRBJ1-4	many	TGCAGCGTTGTCGGGGGGCCTGAAAAACTGTTTTTT	CSVVGGPEKLFF
.	TRBV7-3	TRBJ2-6	.	TGTGCCAGCAGCGCATCTAACTCTGGGGCCAACGTCCTGACTTTC	CASSASNSGANVLTF
.	TRBV20-1	TRBJ1-5	few	TGCAGTGCTAAAAGGGATCCCCAGCCCCAGCATTTT	CSAKRDPQPQHF